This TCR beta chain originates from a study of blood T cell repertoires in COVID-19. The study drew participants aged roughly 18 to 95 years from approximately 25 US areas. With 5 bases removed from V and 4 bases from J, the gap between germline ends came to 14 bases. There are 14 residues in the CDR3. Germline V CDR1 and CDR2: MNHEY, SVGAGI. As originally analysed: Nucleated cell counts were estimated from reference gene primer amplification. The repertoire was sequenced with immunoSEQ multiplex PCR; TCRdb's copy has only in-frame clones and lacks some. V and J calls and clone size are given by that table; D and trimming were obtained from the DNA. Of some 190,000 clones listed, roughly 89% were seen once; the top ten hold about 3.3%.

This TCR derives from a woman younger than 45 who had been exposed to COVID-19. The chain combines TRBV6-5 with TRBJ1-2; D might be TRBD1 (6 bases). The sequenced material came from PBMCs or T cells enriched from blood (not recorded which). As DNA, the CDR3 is TGTGCCAGCAGTCGGGACACTCGCCTCTATGGCTACACCTTC. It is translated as CASSRDTRLYGYTF.